This TCR beta chain was captured by sequencing in a study of blood T cells in healthy people across ages. Study outcomes and limitations: Unsorted PBMC input precluded a conclusive naive versus antigen-experienced comparison. Roughly linearly, TCR beta diversity per million T cells fell as age increased.

Germline lookup yields CDR1 KGHSH and CDR2 LQKENI. This CDR3 spans 13 amino acids. A second roughly 7 to 12 cycle PCR used barcoded and J-beta primers. Samples each returned at least 2.5 million CDR3-containing paired-end reads. TCRdb re-called the 5' RACE reads through MiXCR, storing one row per CDR3 protein. The sample gives approximately 800,000 distinct CDR3 sequences, 35% to 40% of which show up once; 13% is in the top ten. A few counts support this clonotype. Its specificity is not known. The sequence was obtained from a man younger than 35 in good health. The chain recombines TRBV18 with TRBJ2-5, with D perhaps matching TRBD1 (5 bases). The J call may not be correct, given that the DNA end is closer to TRBJ2-7. The sample was blood. DNA for the CDR3: TGTGCCAGCTCACCAGTCCAGGGTGGCGAGCAGTACTTC. Translated: CASSPVQGGEQYF.